A selection of T cell receptor beta chains follows, all from one sample in a study of Graves' ophthalmopathy and Graves' hyperthyroidism. TCRdb itself ran the multiplex PCR reads through MiXCR, one entry per CDR3 protein. The sample has approximately 700,000 distinct CDR3 sequences, 40% seen once. The sequenced sample consisted of peripheral blood. The receptors were sampled from an adult man with Graves' ophthalmopathy. CDR3s include the opening cysteine and the closing phenylalanine or tryptophan. The D gene is left open where the match is weak. Only some rows state a clone size, as once, few, many or a class for expanded clones.

j_call	d_call	v_call	clone_size	cdr3_aa	cdr3_nt
TRBJ1-4	TRBD1	TRBV19	many	CASSRTGAKLFF	TGTGCCAGTAGCCGGACAGGGGCAAAACTGTTTTTT
TRBJ1-5	.	TRBV2	few	CASQMGHSNQPQHF	TGTGCCAGCCAAATGGGGCATAGCAATCAGCCCCAGCATTTT
TRBJ1-6	.	TRBV10-3	.	CAISESEGADNSPLHF	TGTGCCATCAGTGAGTCGGAAGGGGCCGATAATTCACCCCTCCACTTT
TRBJ1-2	.	TRBV7-9	.	CASSDTTGNTF	TGTGCCAGCAGCGACACCACCGGGAACACCTTC
TRBJ1-2	.	TRBV19	.	CASSMTGSNTF	TGTGCCAGTAGTATGACGGGGAGCAACACCTTC
TRBJ2-5	TRBD2	TRBV15	many	CATSISGRETQYF	TGTGCCACCAGCATCAGCGGGAGGGAGACCCAGTACTTC
TRBJ1-2	TRBD1	TRBV6-1	.	CASRQYRDRGQSYTF	TGTGCCAGCAGACAATACCGGGACAGGGGGCAAAGCTACACCTTC
TRBJ1-5	TRBD1	TRBV24-1	.	CATSALPGQGVQPQHF	TGTGCCACCAGTGCTCTCCCGGGACAGGGGGTTCAGCCCCAGCATTTT
TRBJ2-6	.	TRBV2	many	CASGFGNSGANVLTF	TGTGCCAGCGGGTTCGGGAACTCTGGGGCCAACGTCCTGACTTTC
TRBJ1-4	.	TRBV20-1	.	CGARGTLEKLFF	TGCGGTGCGAGGGGGACACTAGAAAAACTGTTTTTT
TRBJ1-1	.	TRBV19	.	CASSYGQGSTEAFF	TGTGCCAGCAGTTACGGGCAGGGGAGCACTGAAGCTTTCTTT
TRBJ1-1	TRBD1	TRBV13	few	CASASDRAHTEAFF	TGTGCCAGCGCTTCCGACAGGGCACACACTGAAGCTTTCTTT
TRBJ1-5	.	TRBV24-1	.	CASSSPGINQPQHF	TGTGCCAGCAGTTCCCCGGGAATCAATCAGCCCCAGCATTTT
TRBJ2-2	TRBD1	TRBV24-1	many	CATTGTGNTGELFF	TGTGCCACCACCGGGACAGGGAACACCGGGGAGCTGTTTTTT
TRBJ1-2	.	TRBV20-1	few	CSARQAAEGRATF	TGCAGTGCTAGACAAGCCGCCGAAGGCAGGGCGACCTTC
TRBJ1-5	.	TRBV19	.	CASSIIQESNQPQHF	TGTGCCAGTAGTATAATACAGGAGAGCAATCAGCCCCAGCATTTT
TRBJ1-4	.	TRBV2	.	CASSLNGGVNEKLFF	TGTGCCAGCAGTTTAAATGGGGGAGTTAATGAAAAACTGTTTTTT